The T cell receptor (beta chain) described here comes from a study of PD-1 blockade in mismatch repair-deficient tumors. Produced via immunoSEQ multiplex PCR; TCRdb's table is partial and in-frame only. The sample lists about 22,000 clones; approximately 84% were seen once. Germline lookup yields CDR1 SEHNR and CDR2 FQNEAQ (reference sequence). This CDR3 spans 17 amino acids. V lost 5 bases and J lost 0, with 20 bases in between. The chain has TRBV7-9 and TRBJ2-7, with a weak D call TRBD2 (7 bases). The sample was peripheral blood, taken 2 weeks after starting pembrolizumab. This clonotype was sampled from an adult with mismatch repair-deficient cancer. The CDR3 coding sequence is TGTGCCAGCAGCATCTCCTTGGGGGGGCCTAGCTCCTACGAGCAGTACTTC. Encoded protein: CASSISLGGPSSYEQYF. Using reference TRBV7-9 and TRBJ2-7 for the parts outside the CDR3, the full variable domain is DTGVSQNPRHKITKRGQNVTFRCDPISEHNRLYWYRQTLGQGPEFLTYFQNEAQLEKSRLLSDRFSAERPKGSFSTLEIQRTEQGDSAMYLCASSISLGGPSSYEQYFGPGTRLTVT.